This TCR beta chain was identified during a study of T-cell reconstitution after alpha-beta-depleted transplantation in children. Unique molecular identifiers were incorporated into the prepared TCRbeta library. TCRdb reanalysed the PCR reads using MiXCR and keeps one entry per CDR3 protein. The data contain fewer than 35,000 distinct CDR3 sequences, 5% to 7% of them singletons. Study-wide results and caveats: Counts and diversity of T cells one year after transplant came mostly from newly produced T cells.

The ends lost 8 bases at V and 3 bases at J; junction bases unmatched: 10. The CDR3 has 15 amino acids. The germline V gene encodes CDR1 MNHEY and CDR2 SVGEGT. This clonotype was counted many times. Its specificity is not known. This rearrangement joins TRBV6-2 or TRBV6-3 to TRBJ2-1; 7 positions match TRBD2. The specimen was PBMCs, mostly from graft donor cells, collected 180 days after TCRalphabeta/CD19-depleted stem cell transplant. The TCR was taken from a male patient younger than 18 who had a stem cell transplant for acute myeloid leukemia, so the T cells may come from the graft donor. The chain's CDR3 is CASGQGSSGYNEQFF. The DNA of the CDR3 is TGTGCCAGCGGGCAGGGATCTAGCGGCTACAATGAGCAGTTCTTC.